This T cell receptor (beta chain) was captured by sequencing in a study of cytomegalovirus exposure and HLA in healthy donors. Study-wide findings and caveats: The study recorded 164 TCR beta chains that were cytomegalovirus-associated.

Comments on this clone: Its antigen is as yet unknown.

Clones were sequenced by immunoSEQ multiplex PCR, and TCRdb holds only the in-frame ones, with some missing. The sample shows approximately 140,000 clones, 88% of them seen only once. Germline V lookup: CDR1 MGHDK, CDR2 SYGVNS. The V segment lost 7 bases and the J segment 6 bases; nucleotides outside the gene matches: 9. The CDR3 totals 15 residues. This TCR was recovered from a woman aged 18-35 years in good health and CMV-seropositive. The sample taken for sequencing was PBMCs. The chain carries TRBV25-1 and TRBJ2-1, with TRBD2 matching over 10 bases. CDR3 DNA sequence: TGTGCCAGCAACAAACCCGGGACTAGCGCCAATGAGCAGTTCTTC. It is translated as CASNKPGTSANEQFF.